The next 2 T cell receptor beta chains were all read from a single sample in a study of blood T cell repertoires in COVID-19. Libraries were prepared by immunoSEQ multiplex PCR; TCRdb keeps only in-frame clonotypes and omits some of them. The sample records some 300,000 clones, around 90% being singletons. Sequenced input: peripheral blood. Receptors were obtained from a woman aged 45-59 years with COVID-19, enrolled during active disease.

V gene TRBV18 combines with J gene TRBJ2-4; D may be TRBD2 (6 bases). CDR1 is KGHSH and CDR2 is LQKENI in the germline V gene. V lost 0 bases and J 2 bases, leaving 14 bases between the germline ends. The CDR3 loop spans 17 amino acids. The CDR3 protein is CASSPPGGSGTKNIQYF. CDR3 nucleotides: TGTGCCAGCTCACCACCGGGGGGTTCCGGGACCAAAAACATTCAGTACTTC.

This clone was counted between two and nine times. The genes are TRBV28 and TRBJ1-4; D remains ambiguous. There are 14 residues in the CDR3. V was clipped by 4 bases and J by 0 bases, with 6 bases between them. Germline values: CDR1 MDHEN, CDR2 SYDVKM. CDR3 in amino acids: CASSSIATNEKLFF. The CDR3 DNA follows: TGTGCCAGCAGTTCCATTGCAACTAATGAAAAACTGTTTTTT.